This TCR beta chain was profiled in a study of T cell responses to AZD1222 COVID-19 vaccine. Study-level information: Samples with a second dose at about 4 or about 12 weeks were pooled together.

Clones were read by immunoSEQ multiplex PCR, and TCRdb kept only the in-frame ones, dropping some. The repertoire has 90,000 to 150,000 clones, around 87% of them found once; the top ten carry roughly 4%. Deletions cut 6 bases from V and 2 bases from J, with 11 bases between. CDR1 and CDR2 (germline): LNHDA, SQIVND (reference sequence). This CDR3 region has 13 residues. The sequence derives from an adult in good health. The material was peripheral blood, obtained on day 0 of AZD1222 vaccination. The chain employs TRBV19 and TRBJ2-7; D possibly corresponds to TRBD2 (6 bases). The CDR3 sequence: CASSLGRTYEQYF. The CDR3 coding sequence is TGTGCCAGTAGCCTAGGGAGGACCTACGAGCAGTACTTC.